The table lists the clone carrying this TCR beta chain with a few counts. Antigen unknown. This entry comes from a study of beta chain features in type 1 diabetes. Study background: On cell yields, gender and age, patients and healthy donors were similar.

Germline values: CDR1 ENHRY, CDR2 SYGVKD. This CDR3 is built from 13 residues. Trimming pared 7 bases from V and 3 bases from J, leaving 12 bases between. Since all of the isolated RNA was reverse transcribed, expressed TCRB transcripts were what got sequenced. Sequencing used immunoSEQ multiplex PCR; TCRdb keeps in-frame clones, though not all of them. Seen here are about 640,000 clones, 9.5% to 15% observed once, and the top ten hold over 0.1%. General observations from the study: Compared with healthy donors, patients appeared to share more similar naive, central memory and regulatory TCRB repertoires. Moderate yet significant TCRB CDR3 shortening was seen in Type 1 diabetes patients in all four CD4+ subsets.

The sequenced sample consisted of naive CD4+ T cells from blood. The gene calls are TRBV10-3 and TRBJ1-1; no clear D gene. This receptor was taken from a man aged 30-40 years with type 1 diabetes. CDR3 amino acids: CAIMRVKDTEAFF. CDR3 DNA: TGTGCCATCATGCGGGTGAAGGACACTGAAGCTTTCTTT.